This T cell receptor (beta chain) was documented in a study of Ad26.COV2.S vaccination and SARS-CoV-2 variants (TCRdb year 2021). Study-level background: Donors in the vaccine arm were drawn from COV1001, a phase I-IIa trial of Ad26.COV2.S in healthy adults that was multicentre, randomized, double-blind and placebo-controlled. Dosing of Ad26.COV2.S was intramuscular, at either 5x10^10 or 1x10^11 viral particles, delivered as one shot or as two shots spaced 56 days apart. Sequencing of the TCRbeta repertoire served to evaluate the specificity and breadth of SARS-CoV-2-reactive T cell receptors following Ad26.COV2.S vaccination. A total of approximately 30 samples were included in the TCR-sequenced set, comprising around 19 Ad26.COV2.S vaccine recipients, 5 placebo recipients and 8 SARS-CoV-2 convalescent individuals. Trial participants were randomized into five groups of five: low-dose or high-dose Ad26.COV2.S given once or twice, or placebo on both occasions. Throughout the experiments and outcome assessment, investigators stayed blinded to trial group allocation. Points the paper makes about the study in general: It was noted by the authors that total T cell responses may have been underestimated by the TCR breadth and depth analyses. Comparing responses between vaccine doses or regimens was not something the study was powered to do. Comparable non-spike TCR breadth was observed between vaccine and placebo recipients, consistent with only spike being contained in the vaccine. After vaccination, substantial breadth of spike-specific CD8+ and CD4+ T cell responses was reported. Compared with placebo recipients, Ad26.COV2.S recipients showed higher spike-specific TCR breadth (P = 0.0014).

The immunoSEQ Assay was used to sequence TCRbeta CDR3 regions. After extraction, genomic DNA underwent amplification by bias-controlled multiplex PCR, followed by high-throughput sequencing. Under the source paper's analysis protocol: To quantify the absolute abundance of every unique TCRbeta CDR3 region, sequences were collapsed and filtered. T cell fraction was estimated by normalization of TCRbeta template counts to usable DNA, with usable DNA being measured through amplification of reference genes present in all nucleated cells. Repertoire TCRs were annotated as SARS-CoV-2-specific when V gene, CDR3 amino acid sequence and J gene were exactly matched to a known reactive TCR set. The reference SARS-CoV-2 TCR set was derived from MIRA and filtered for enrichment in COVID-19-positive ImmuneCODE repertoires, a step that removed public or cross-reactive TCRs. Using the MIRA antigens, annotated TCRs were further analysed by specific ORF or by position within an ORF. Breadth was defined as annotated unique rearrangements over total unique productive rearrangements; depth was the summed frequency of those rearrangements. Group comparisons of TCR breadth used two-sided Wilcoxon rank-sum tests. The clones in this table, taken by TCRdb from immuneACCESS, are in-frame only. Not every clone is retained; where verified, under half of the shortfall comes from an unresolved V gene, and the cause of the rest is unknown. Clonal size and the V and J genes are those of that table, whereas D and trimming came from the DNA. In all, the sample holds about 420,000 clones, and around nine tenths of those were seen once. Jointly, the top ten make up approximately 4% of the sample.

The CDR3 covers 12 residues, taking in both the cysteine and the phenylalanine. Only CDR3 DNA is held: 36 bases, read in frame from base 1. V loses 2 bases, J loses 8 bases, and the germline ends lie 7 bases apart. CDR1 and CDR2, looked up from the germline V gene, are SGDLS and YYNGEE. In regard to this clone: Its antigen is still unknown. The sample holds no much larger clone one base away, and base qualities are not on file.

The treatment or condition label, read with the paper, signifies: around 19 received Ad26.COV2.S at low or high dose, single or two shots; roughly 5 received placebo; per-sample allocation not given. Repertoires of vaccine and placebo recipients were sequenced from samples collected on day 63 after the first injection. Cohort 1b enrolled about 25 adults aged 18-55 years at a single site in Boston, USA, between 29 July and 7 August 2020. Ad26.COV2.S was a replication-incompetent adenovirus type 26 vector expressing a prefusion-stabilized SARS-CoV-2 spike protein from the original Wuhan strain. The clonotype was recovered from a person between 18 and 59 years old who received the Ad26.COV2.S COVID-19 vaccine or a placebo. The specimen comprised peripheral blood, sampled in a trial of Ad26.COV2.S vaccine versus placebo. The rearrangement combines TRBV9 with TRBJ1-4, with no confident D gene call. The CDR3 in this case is CASSVSGEKLFF. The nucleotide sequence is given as TGTGCCAGCAGCGTGAGTGGGGAAAAACTGTTTTTT.